The sequence of this T cell receptor (beta chain) was determined in a study of vaccination and CD4 T cells after COVID-19. Study-wide results and caveats: The great majority, 304 of 307 vaccine-specific clones, proved spike mono-reactive in convalescent patients.

This sample's time point: late sampling 161 to 241 days after vaccination in a few convalescent patients. Dates of PCR positivity, March to December 2020, preceded the US Alpha, Beta and Delta variants. TCRdb reanalysed the PCR reads using MiXCR and keeps one entry per CDR3 protein. Found here are around 37,000 distinct CDR3 sequences, more than 30% of them singletons; the top ten hold 5.8%. This CDR3 has 14 amino acids. Germline values: CDR1 DFQATT, CDR2 SNEGSKA (reference sequence). V was trimmed by 6 bases and J by 1 base, leaving 12 bases between them. The sample holds a few counts of this clonotype. Its antigen is not known.

The sample in question was CD4+ T cells from blood, obtained about 7 months after SARS-CoV-2 vaccination. The receptor comes from a human donor who had recovered from COVID-19. The V call is TRBV20-1, the J call TRBJ2-2; D tentatively fits TRBD1 or TRBD2 (5 bases each). The CDR3 spells CSARDRWNTGELFF. The DNA of the CDR3 is TGCAGTGCAAGGGACCGCTGGAACACCGGGGAGCTGTTTTTT.